The clone carrying this T cell receptor beta chain was counted only a few times. Its target is not known. The isolated RNA, all of it, was reverse transcribed, so expressed TCRB transcripts were what got sequenced. Assay: immunoSEQ multiplex PCR; the TCRdb copy retains only in-frame clones and omits some. The sample consists of 970,000 or so clones, about a sixth of them appearing once. The data are from a study of beta chain features in type 1 diabetes. Notes on the study in general: Moderately but significantly shorter TCRB CDR3s were found in Type 1 diabetes patients in all four CD4+ subsets. In comparison with healthy donors, patients had naive, central memory and Treg TCRB repertoires that appeared more similar. Among type 1 diabetes patients, VDJ junctions had fewer insertions and more deletions.

Sequencing was performed on naive CD4+ T cells from blood. This TCR was recovered from a woman aged 18-30 years in good health.

In nucleotides, the CDR3 is TGTGCCAGCAGTTGGGTCCGCAGTAACTATGGCTACACCTTC. Amino acids: CASSWVRSNYGYTF. This chain connects TRBV28 to TRBJ1-2, with unresolved D. The CDR3 totals 14 residues. The germline V gene has CDR1 MDHEN and CDR2 SYDVKM. V was pared by 4 bases and J by 1 base, with 10 bases between.